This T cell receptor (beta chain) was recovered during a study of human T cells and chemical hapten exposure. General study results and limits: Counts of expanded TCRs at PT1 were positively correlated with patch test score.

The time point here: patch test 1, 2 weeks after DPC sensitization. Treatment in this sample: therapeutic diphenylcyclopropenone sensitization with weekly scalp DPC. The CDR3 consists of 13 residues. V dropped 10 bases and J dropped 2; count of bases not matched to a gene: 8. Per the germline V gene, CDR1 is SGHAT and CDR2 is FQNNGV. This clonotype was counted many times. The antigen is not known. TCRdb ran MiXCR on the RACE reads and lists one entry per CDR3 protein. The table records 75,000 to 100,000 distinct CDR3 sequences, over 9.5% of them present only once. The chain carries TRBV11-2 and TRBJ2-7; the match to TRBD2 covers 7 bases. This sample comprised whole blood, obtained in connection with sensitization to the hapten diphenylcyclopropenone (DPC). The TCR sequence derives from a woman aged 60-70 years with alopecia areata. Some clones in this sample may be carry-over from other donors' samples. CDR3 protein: CATTGGGPYEQYF. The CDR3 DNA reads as TGTGCCACCACTGGCGGGGGACCCTACGAGCAGTACTTC. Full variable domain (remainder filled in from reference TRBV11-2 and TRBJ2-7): EAGVAQSPRYKIIEKRQSVAFWCNPISGHATLYWYQQILGQGPKLLIQFQNNGVVDDSQLPKDRFSAERLKGVDSTLKIQPAKLEDSAVYLCATTGGGPYEQYFGPGTRLTVT.